This T cell receptor beta chain is drawn from a study of T cell responses to AZD1222 COVID-19 vaccine. Regarding the study as a whole: Clonal diversity was possibly underestimated; the donors were predominantly white British and more often female. Repertoires were obtained only post-peak T cell response.

Profiled with immunoSEQ multiplex PCR; TCRdb holds only in-frame clones, not every one. The data show some 90,000 clones, around nine tenths seen once. CDR1 LGHDT and CDR2 YNNKEL come from the germline V gene (reference sequence). The CDR3 contains 14 residues. The ends lost 6 bases at V and 5 bases at J; junction bases unmatched: 4. Points on this clone: The antigen is unknown.

The chain carries TRBV3-1 (or the pseudogene TRBV3-2) and TRBJ1-2, with 12 bases aligning to TRBD1. This receptor was identified in an adult in good health. Here the sequenced sample was peripheral blood, taken on day 0 of MenACWY control vaccination. The CDR3 DNA reads as TGTGCCAGCAGGGGACAGGGGGCGAGTTATGGCTACACCTTC. Encoded protein: CASRGQGASYGYTF.